This T cell receptor beta chain appears in the sequencing data of a study of CD8+ T cells in alopecia areata (dated 2018 in TCRdb). In terms of the full investigation: The treated patients took part in an open-label pilot trial in which moderate-to-severe alopecia areata was treated with oral tofacitinib at 5 to 10 mg twice daily. Patients on tofacitinib were biopsied at baseline and after 4 and 24 weeks of treatment, and several of the patients also had a later scalp biopsy. On the human side, TCRbeta sequencing was run on scalp tissue and on sorted CD4+ and CD8+ peripheral blood T cells from healthy controls and from alopecia areata patients with either patchy or totalis/universalis disease. Scalp clonality was compared across normal scalp (n=4), patchy alopecia areata scalp (n=8), and alopecia totalis/universalis scalp (n=8). Patients stayed on tofacitinib for 6 to 18 months and then had 6 months of follow-up off drug so that delayed response and recurrence could be assessed. TCRbeta CDR3 regions were amplified by immunoSEQ multiplex PCR using 35 Vbeta forward and 13 Jbeta reverse primers. The study used high-throughput TCRbeta sequencing to examine T cell clonal expansion in alopecia areata, in both the C3H/HeJ mouse model and human patients. RNA was obtained with the PAXgene miRNA kit for fixed scalp, the miRNeasy kit for PBMCs, and the RNeasy kit for mouse skin. Study-wide conclusions, independent of this receptor: Scalp TCR repertoire analysis is complicated because resident alphabeta T cells in normal human skin are also sequenced, whereas mouse skin is dominated by gammadelta T cells. Shared TCR sequences between patients were less evident than in mice, which may be partly attributable to HLA diversity in the patient population. Compared with normal scalp, lesional scalp had higher clonality and more expanded CD8+ clones, particularly in alopecia totalis/universalis, a pattern that suggests antigenic drive.

Relative to germline, V is 7 bases shorter and J is 5 bases shorter, with 6 bases between their ends. The CDR3 measures 11 amino acids from cysteine to phenylalanine. Just the 33-base CDR3 DNA is kept, in frame starting at base 1. The germline V gene encodes CDR1 SNHLY and CDR2 FYNNEI. Library construction relied on the immunoSEQ multiplex PCR assay. RNA was extracted from all samples and reverse transcribed into cDNA as template for TCR sequencing. First-strand cDNA was synthesized using SuperScript III with a 2:1 mix of oligo-dT and random hexamers. A synthetic immune receptor repertoire was used to measure amplification bias, and any remaining bias was corrected computationally. The original pipeline was this. Raw reads were preprocessed to remove errors, and CDR3 was defined according to IMGT conventions as the region from the conserved cysteine to phenylalanine. To get clonality, Shannon entropy was normalized by log2 of the number of productive unique TCRs and the result was subtracted from 1. Scalp TCRbeta sequences were cross-referenced with sorted blood CD4 and CD8 repertoires so that the CD4 or CD8 identity of scalp clones could be inferred. TCRdb's version of the immuneACCESS table is confined to in-frame rearrangements and falls short of the full clone set. An unresolved V gene accounts for under half of the shortfall where checked; the remainder is of unknown origin. V, J and clone size are those of that table, while D and trimming were read from the DNA. The sample table lists tens of thousands of clones, roughly three fifths of them with a count of one. The top ten constitute roughly 18% of the sample.

About this clone: Its antigen has not been determined. Base qualities are not at hand, and no much larger clone is one base apart. Other DNA variants within this sample encode the same CDR3.

Read against the paper, the sample's time point label means: baseline before oral tofacitinib. Lesional scalp punch biopsies and peripheral blood were obtained from alopecia areata patients. PBMCs were separated by density centrifugation and stained for CD3, CD4 and CD8, after which CD4+ and CD8+ T cells were sorted on a FACSAria. This receptor was obtained from a human donor with alopecia areata. Here the sequenced sample was CD8+ T cells sorted from blood, taken at week 0. The sequence is built from TRBV2 and TRBJ2-1; a confident D gene designation cannot be given. The CDR3 sequence is CASTRNNEQFF. The DNA sequence is TGTGCCAGCACGAGAAACAATGAGCAGTTCTTC.